This T cell receptor (beta chain) comes out of a study of T cell repertoires in cytomegalovirus infection. Study-level background: Indicated by public TCR beta signatures were CMV infection and matching HLA type.

The CDR3 totals 16 residues. V lost 3 bases to trimming and J lost 0 bases, with 16 bases between them. Germline CDR1 reads DFQATT; CDR2 reads SNEGSKA (reference sequence). TCRdb redid the calling of the reads with MiXCR, one entry per CDR3 protein. The table shows about 570,000 distinct CDR3 sequences, with 40% occurring only once. In regard to this clonotype: Its antigen is not known.

This clonotype originated in a human donor in good health (CMV status not recorded). Some clones in this sample may be carry-over from other donors' samples. The genes are TRBV20-1 and TRBJ2-3; perhaps TRBD1 as D (5 bases). The starting material was cultured PBMCs, obtained from culture after CMV antigen stimulation. CDR3 residues: CSARGRQSRSTDTQYF. The CDR3 bases are TGCAGTGCTAGGGGAAGACAGTCCCGTAGCACAGATACGCAGTATTTT.